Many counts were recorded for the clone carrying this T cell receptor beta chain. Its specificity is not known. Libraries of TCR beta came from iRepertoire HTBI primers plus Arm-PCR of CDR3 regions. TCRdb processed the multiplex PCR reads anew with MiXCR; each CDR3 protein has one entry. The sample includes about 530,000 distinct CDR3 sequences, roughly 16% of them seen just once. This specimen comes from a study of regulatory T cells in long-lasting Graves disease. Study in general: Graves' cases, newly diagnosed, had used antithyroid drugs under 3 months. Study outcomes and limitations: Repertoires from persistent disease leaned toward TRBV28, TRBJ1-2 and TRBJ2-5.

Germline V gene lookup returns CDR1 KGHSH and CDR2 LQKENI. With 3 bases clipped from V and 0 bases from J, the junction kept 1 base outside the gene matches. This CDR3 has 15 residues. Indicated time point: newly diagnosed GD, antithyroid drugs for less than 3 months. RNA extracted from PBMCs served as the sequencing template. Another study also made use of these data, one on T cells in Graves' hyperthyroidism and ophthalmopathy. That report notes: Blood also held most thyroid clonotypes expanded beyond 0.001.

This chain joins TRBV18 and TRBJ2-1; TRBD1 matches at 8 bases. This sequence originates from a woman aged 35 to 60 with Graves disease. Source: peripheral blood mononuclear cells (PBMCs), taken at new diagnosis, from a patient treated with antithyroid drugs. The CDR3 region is CASSPDRGSYNEQFF. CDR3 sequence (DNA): TGTGCCAGCTCACCCGACAGGGGCTCCTACAATGAGCAGTTCTTC.